This TCR beta chain is drawn from a study of post-analysis software for immune sequencing data. The TCR beta cDNA libraries carried unique molecular identifiers. TCRdb analysed the PCR reads with MiXCR anew, one entry per CDR3 protein. This table has roughly 400,000 distinct CDR3 sequences, approximately 38% appearing once. The CDR3 sequence is 11 residues long. Trimming stripped 6 bases from V and 3 bases from J, with 6 bases between. Germline lookup yields CDR1 DFQATT and CDR2 SNEGSKA (reference sequence). Study-level findings and limits: F measure grouped same-batch samples tightly together. In patients, TRBV5-6, TRBV5-1 and TRBV20-1 belonged to five TRBV segments found more frequently than in controls.

This clonotype was counted between two and nine times. Its antigen is as yet unknown. Specimen: blood. This TCR came from a girl aged 2 to 9 with multiple sclerosis. The rearrangement joins TRBV20-1 to TRBJ1-5; D not resolved. The CDR3 spells CSASANQPQHF. The CDR3 bases are TGCAGTGCGTCCGCCAATCAGCCCCAGCATTTT.